A selection of T cell receptor beta chains follows, all from one sample in a study of post-analysis software for immune sequencing data. TCRdb independently ran MiXCR on the PCR reads; one entry per CDR3 protein. The table has a few hundred thousand distinct CDR3 sequences, less than 40% seen once. The sequenced sample was blood. These receptors came from a girl between 10 and 17 years old with multiple sclerosis. The CDR3 runs from the conserved cysteine through the conserved F or W. D genes are given only for firm matches. The listing skips clone size in some rows; elsewhere it reads once, few, many or a size class.

size | J | D | V | DNA | CDR3
NA | TRBJ1-5 | NA | TRBV5-1 | TGCGCCAGCAGCGTGGATGGGGAAGTAGGCAATCAGCCCCAGCATTTT | CASSVDGEVGNQPQHF
NA | TRBJ1-1 | TRBD1 | TRBV24-1 | TGTGCCATAACGCCTCGGGACAGGGGTTTGAACACTGAAGCTTTCTTT | CAITPRDRGLNTEAFF
NA | TRBJ1-1 | TRBD1 | TRBV6-5 | TGTGCCAGCAGTTACTCGTTCCCAGGGGGCAAGAACACTGAAGCTTTCTTT | CASSYSFPGGKNTEAFF
few | TRBJ2-7 | NA | TRBV2 | TGTGCCAGCAGTGAGCTTAAGGGCGCTCGAAACGAGCAGTACTTC | CASSELKGARNEQYF
few | TRBJ2-3 | NA | TRBV20-1 | TGCAGTGCTTACGACTGGGGAGGACCAGATACGCAGTATTTT | CSAYDWGGPDTQYF
NA | TRBJ1-2 | NA | TRBV5-6 | TGTGCCAGCAGCTTGAGAGACACTAACTATGGCTACACCTTC | CASSLRDTNYGYTF
NA | TRBJ1-2 | NA | TRBV4-2 | TGTGCCAGCAGCCAAAAGTGGGACGGAACCTCGAACGGCTACACCTTC | CASSQKWDGTSNGYTF
once | TRBJ2-7 | NA | TRBV2 | TGTGCCAGCAGTGCTCGACGGGTTCCGTCCTACGAGCAGTACTTC | CASSARRVPSYEQYF
NA | TRBJ2-7 | NA | TRBV10-3 | TGTGCCATCAGTGCGACGGGGGGCCTATACGAGCAGTACTTC | CAISATGGLYEQYF
many | TRBJ1-1 | NA | TRBV29-1 | TGCAGCGTTGAAAACAGGGTGGGCACTGAAGCTTTCTTT | CSVENRVGTEAFF
NA | TRBJ1-5 | NA | TRBV27 | TGTGCCAGCAGTTTGTGGGGGGAAAGTCAGCCCCAGCATTTT | CASSLWGESQPQHF
few | TRBJ1-6 | NA | TRBV20-1 | TGCAGTGCTCCGATGACAGGACGAAATTCACCCCTCCACTTT | CSAPMTGRNSPLHF
few | TRBJ2-1 | TRBD2 | TRBV6-6 | TGTGCCAGCAGTTATCCGGGGGGCTCCTACAATGAGCAGTTCTTC | CASSYPGGSYNEQFF
NA | TRBJ2-5 | NA | TRBV7-9 | TGTGCCAGCAGCTTAAGGGGGACCATCCAAGAGACCCAGTACTTC | CASSLRGTIQETQYF
few | TRBJ2-3 | NA | TRBV28 | TGTGCCAGCAGAGGGGGGCAGAAAGATACGCAGTATTTT | CASRGGQKDTQYF
few | TRBJ1-5 | TRBD1 | TRBV18 | TGTGCCAGCTCGGACAACAGGGGGCTAGGACAGCCCCAGCATTTT | CASSDNRGLGQPQHF
NA | TRBJ1-2 | TRBD1 | TRBV6-4 | TGTGCCAGCAGTGGGGACAGGAGCTATGGCTACACCTTC | CASSGDRSYGYTF
few | TRBJ2-5 | NA | TRBV12-3/TRBV12-4 | TGTGCCAGCACCGGGATTGGGGGGCTGGAGACCCAGTACTTC | CASTGIGGLETQYF
NA | TRBJ1-2 | NA | TRBV4-1 | TGCGCCAGCAGCCGTCAGTCACATGGCTACACCTTC | CASSRQSHGYTF
NA | TRBJ1-1 | NA | TRBV3-1 | TGTGCCAGCAGCCAAAGGACACCTAACACTGAAGCTTTCTTT | CASSQRTPNTEAFF
NA | TRBJ2-1 | NA | TRBV7-2 | TGTGCCAGCAGCTTAGCGGCTAACCGATGGGGGTACAATGAGCAGTTCTTC | CASSLAANRWGYNEQFF
few | TRBJ2-4 | NA | TRBV7-2 | TGTGCCAGCAGAGACAGCCGAGGGGGAGACATTCAGTACTTC | CASRDSRGGDIQYF
few | TRBJ2-7 | NA | TRBV11-2 | TGTGCCAGCAGTTTAGGTCCGGGTTACGAGCAGTACTTC | CASSLGPGYEQYF
NA | TRBJ1-2 | TRBD1 | TRBV5-1 | TGCGCCAGCAGCTTGACAGGGGGAGGCTACACCTTC | CASSLTGGGYTF
NA | TRBJ2-7 | TRBD2 | TRBV20-1 | TGCAGTGCTAGCTATGGGACTACCGGATACGAGCAGTACTTC | CSASYGTTGYEQYF
NA | TRBJ2-2 | NA | TRBV19 | TGTGCCAGTAGTATGACTAGGATAGGGAGCACCGGGGAGCTGTTTTTT | CASSMTRIGSTGELFF
NA | TRBJ1-3 | TRBD1 | TRBV12-3/TRBV12-4 | TGTGCCAGCACCCCGACAGGGTCTCGTGGAAACACCATATATTTT | CASTPTGSRGNTIYF
NA | TRBJ2-7 | TRBD2 | TRBV20-1 | TGCAGTGCTAGGAGCGGGACCGAGCAGTACTTC | CSARSGTEQYF
NA | TRBJ2-7 | NA | TRBV27 | TGTGCCAGCAGTTCCCGAGGGATCCACGAGCAGTACTTC | CASSSRGIHEQYF
few | TRBJ1-3 | NA | TRBV4-1 | TGCGCCAGCAGCCGGGGACCGTTGGCGAGCTCTGGAAACACCATATATTTT | CASSRGPLASSGNTIYF
NA | TRBJ1-1 | TRBD1 | TRBV7-9 | TGTGCCACCGGCCGAGCGACAGGGAGGGGAGGCACTGAAGCTTTCTTT | CATGRATGRGGTEAFF
NA | TRBJ2-1 | TRBD2 | TRBV20-1 | TGCAGTGCTAGAGAGGGGCTAGCGGGGGTTCACTCCTACAATGAGCAGTTCTTC | CSAREGLAGVHSYNEQFF
few | TRBJ1-6 | NA | TRBV7-8 | TGTGCCAGCAGCTTATCCCGGGATTCACCCCTCCACTTT | CASSLSRDSPLHF
NA | TRBJ1-1 | TRBD1 | TRBV6-1 | TGTGCCAGCAGTAAAGGGGGACAGGGGGGCGGATCCACTGAAGCTTTCTTT | CASSKGGQGGGSTEAFF
few | TRBJ2-7 | TRBD2 | TRBV29-1 | TGCAGCGTATACAGGACGGGGAGGGTCGAGCAGTACTTC | CSVYRTGRVEQYF
few | TRBJ2-3 | NA | TRBV3-1 | TGTGCCAGCAGCCAAGATTCTACAGTTAGCACAGATACGCAGTATTTT | CASSQDSTVSTDTQYF
NA | TRBJ2-7 | NA | TRBV7-2 | TGTGCCAGCAGCCACCGGGGGCGCAGGGGCATATACGAGCAGTACTTC | CASSHRGRRGIYEQYF
many | TRBJ2-7 | NA | TRBV4-1 | TGCGCCAGCAGCCAAGAATCCGGACCATACGACACCTACGAGCAGTACTTC | CASSQESGPYDTYEQYF
NA | TRBJ2-3 | NA | TRBV12-3/TRBV12-4 | TGTGCCAGCAGTGGACTAACCGGCGGCACAGATACGCAGTATTTT | CASSGLTGGTDTQYF
NA | TRBJ1-2 | NA | TRBV6-2/TRBV6-3 | TGTGCCAGCAGTTCAACAGGACTTGGTTATGGCTACACCTTC | CASSSTGLGYGYTF
many | TRBJ1-6 | NA | TRBV7-2 | TGTGCCAGCAGCCCCGGTCCGTCACCCCTCCACTTT | CASSPGPSPLHF
few | TRBJ1-2 | NA | TRBV6-6 | TGTGCCAGCAGTTCCCCGGGGAGTAGTTATGGCTACACCTTC | CASSSPGSSYGYTF